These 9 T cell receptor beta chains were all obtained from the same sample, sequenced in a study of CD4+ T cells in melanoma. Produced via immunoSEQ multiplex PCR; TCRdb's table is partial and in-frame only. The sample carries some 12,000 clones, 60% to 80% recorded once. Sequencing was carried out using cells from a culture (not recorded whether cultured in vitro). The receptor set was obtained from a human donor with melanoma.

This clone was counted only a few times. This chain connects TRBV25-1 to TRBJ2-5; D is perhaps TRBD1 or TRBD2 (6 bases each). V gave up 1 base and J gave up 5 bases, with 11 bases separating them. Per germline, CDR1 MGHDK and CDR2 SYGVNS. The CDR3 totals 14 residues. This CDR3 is CASSELGGRETQYF. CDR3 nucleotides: TGTGCCAGCAGTGAATTGGGGGGCCGGGAGACCCAGTACTTC.

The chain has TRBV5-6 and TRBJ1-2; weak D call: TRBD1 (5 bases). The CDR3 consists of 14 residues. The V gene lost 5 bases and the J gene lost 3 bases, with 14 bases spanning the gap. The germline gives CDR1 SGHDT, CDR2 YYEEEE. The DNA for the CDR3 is TGTGCCAGCAGTTTGACCGGGACGGACTATGGCTACACCTTC. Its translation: CASSLTGTDYGYTF.

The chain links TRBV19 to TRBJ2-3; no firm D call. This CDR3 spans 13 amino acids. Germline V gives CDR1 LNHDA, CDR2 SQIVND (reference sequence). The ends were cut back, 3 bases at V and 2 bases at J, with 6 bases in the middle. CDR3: CASSIRHTDTQYF. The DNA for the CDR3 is TGTGCCAGTAGTATTAGACACACAGATACGCAGTATTTT. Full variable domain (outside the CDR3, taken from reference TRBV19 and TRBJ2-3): DGGITQSPKYLFRKEGQNVTLSCEQNLNHDAMYWYRQDPGQGLRLIYYSQIVNDFQKGDIAEGYSVSREKKESFPLTVTSAQKNPTAFYLCASSIRHTDTQYFGPGTRLTVL.

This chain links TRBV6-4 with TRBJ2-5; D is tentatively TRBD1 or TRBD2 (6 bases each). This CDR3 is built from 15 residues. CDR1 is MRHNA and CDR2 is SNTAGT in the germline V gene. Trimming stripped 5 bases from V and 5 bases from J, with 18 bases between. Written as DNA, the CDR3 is TGTGCCAGCAGTCCTGGTGTTGGGGGGCGGGAGACCCAGTACTTC. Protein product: CASSPGVGGRETQYF.

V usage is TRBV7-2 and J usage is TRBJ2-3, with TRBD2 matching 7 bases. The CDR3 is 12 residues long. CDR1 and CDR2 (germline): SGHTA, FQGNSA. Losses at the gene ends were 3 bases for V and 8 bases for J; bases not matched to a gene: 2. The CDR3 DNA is TGTGCCAGCAGCTTCTCGGGGGGTACGCAGTATTTT. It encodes CASSFSGGTQYF.

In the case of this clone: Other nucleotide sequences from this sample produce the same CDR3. Written as DNA, the CDR3 is TGCGCCAGCAGCTTGGGGGCGGGGGTTGCTACTGAAGCTTTCTTT. It specifies CASSLGAGVATEAFF. The chain combines TRBV5-1 with TRBJ1-1, with a tentative D call TRBD1 (5 bases). There are 15 residues in the CDR3. The V end was cut by 0 bases, the J end by 5 bases, with 14 bases between. Germline assignment: CDR1 SGHRS and CDR2 YFSETQ.

CDR3 nucleotides: TGTGCCAGCAGTGTGGAAGGGTATGGCTACACCTTC. The encoded protein is CASSVEGYGYTF. The V and J genes are TRBV2 and TRBJ1-2; D is unresolved. The germline V and J ends were trimmed by 4 bases and 5 bases, with 8 bases remaining between them. The germline V gene has CDR1 SNHLY and CDR2 FYNNEI. CDR3 size: 12 residues.

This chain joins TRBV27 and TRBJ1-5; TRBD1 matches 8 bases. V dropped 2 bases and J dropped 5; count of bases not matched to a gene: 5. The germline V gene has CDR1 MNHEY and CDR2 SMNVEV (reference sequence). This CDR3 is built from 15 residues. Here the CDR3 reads CASSLGRGPYQPQHF. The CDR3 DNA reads TGTGCCAGCAGTTTAGGCAGGGGGCCCTATCAGCCCCAGCATTTT.

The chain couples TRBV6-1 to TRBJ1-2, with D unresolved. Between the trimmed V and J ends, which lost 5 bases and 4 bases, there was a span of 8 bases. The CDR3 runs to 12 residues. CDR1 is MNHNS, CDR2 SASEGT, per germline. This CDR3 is CASSLSGYGYTF. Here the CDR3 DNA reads TGTGCCAGCAGTCTCAGCGGCTATGGCTACACCTTC.